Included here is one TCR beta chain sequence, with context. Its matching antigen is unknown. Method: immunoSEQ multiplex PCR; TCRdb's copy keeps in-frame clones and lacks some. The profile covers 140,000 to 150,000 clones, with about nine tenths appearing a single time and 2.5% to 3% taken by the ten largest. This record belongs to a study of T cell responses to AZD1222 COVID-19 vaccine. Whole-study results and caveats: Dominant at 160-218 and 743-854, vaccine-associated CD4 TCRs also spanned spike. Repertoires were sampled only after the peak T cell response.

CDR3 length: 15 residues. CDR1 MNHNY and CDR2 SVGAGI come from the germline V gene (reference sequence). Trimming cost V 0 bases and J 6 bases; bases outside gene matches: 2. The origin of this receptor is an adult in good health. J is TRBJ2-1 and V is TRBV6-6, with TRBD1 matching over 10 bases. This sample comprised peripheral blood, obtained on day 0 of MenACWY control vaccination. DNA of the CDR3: TGTGCCAGCAGTTACTCGACAGGGGGCCTCAATGAGCAGTTCTTC. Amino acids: CASSYSTGGLNEQFF.